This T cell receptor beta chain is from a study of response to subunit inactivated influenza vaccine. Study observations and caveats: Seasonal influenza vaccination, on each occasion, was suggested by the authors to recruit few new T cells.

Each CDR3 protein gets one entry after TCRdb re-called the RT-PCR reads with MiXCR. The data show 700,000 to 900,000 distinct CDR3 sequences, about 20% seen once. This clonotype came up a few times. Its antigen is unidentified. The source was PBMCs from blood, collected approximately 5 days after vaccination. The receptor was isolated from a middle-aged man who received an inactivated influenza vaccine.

The CDR3 region has the DNA TGTGCCAGCAGTGGAGACTACCTACAAGAGACCCAGTACTTC. This encodes CASSGDYLQETQYF. The chain carries TRBV2 and TRBJ2-5; D is possibly TRBD2 (5 bases). The germline V gene has CDR1 SNHLY and CDR2 FYNNEI. V lost 4 bases and J lost 2, with 11 bases in between. The length of the CDR3 is 14 residues.